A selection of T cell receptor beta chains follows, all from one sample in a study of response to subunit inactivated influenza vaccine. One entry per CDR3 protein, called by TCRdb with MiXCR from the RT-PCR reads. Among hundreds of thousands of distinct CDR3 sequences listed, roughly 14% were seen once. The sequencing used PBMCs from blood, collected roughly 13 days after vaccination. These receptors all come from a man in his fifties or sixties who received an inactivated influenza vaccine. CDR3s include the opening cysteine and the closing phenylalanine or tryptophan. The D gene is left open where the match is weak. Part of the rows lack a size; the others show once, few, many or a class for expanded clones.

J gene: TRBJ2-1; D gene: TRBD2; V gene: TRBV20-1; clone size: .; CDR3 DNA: TGCAGTCAGGCGGTCGGCGGGGGGTACATTGAGCAGTTCTTC; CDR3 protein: CSQAVGGGYIEQFF
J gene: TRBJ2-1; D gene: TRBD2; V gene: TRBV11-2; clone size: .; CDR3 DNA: TGTGCCAGCAGCTCCATGGGACTAGCGGACATAAAACACAATGAGCAGTTCTTC; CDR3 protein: CASSSMGLADIKHNEQFF
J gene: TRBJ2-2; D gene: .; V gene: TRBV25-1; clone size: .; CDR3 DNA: TGTGCCAGCAGTAAAGCTAACCGGAGAAACACCGGGGAGCTGTTTTTT; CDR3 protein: CASSKANRRNTGELFF
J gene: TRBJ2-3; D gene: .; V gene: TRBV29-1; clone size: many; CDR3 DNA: TGCAGCGTTGAGCGTTTCGGCACAGATACGCAGTATTTT; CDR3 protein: CSVERFGTDTQYF
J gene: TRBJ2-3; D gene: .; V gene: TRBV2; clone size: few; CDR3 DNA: TGTGCCAGCAGACGGACGGAGGGTACAGATACGCAGTATTTT; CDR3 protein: CASRRTEGTDTQYF
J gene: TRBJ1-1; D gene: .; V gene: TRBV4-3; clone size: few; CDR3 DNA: TGCGCCAGCAGCCAAGAAGGGAGGGACACTGAAGCTTTCTTT; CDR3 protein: CASSQEGRDTEAFF
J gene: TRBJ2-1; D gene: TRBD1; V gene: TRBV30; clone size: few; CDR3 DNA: TGTGCCTGGAGGCTCGGGACAGTGGGCGAGCAGTTCTTC; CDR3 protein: CAWRLGTVGEQFF
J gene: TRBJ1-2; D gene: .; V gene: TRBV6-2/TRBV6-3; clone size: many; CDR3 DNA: TGTGCCAGCAGTTACTCGACTTCGGGGCAGGTCCATGGCTACACCTTC; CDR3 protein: CASSYSTSGQVHGYTF
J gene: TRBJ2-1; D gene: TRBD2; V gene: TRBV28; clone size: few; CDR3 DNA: TGTGCCAGCAGGTCCGGCGGTAGCGGGGATTACAATGAGCAGTTCTTC; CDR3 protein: CASRSGGSGDYNEQFF
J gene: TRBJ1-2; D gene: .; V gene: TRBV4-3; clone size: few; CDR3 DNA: TGCGCCAGCAGCCAAGAGGCAGGGAAGGGCTACACCTTC; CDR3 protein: CASSQEAGKGYTF
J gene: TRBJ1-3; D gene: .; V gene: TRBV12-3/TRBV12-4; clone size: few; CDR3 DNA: TGTGCCAGCACGGTGGAGTCCTTCTCTGGAAACACCATATATTTT; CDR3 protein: CASTVESFSGNTIYF
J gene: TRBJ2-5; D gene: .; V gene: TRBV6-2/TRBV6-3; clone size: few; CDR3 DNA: TGTGCCAGCAGTTACTCGGGGCCCCGGAGAGAGACCCAGTACTTC; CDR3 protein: CASSYSGPRRETQYF
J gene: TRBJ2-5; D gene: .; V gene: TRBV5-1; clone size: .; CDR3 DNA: TGCGCCAGCAGCGGGGACAGCGGGGTGGAAGAGACCCAGTACTTC; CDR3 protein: CASSGDSGVEETQYF
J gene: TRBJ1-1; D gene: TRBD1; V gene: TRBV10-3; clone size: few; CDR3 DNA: TGTGCCATCAGTGAGACCCGGACAGGGATTACTGAAGCTTTCTTT; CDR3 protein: CAISETRTGITEAFF
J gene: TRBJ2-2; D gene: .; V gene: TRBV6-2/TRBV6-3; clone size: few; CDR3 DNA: TGTGCCAGCAGGGACGTCAGGGTCACCGGGGAGCTGTTTTTT; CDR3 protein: CASRDVRVTGELFF
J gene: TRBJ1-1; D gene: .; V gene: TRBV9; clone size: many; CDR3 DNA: TGTGCCAGCTCACGGGGGGCGGGGAACACTGAAGCTTTCTTT; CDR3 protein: CASSRGAGNTEAFF
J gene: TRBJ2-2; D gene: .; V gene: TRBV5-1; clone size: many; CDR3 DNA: TGCGCCAGCAGCTTTTATGGGACGACCGGGGAGCTGTTTTTT; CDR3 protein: CASSFYGTTGELFF
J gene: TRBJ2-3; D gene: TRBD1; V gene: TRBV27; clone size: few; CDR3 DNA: TGTGCCAGCAGTTTGTCGGGGACAGGGCCCATAGGAGGGGGTAGCACAGATACGCAGTATTTT; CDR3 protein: CASSLSGTGPIGGGSTDTQYF
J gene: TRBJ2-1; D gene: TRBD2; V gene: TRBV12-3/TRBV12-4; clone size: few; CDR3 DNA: TGTGCCAGCTTCAACCTTCGGGCTAGCGGGGCCTTC; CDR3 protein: CASFNLRASGAF
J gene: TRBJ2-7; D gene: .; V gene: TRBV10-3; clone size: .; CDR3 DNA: TGTGCCATCAGTGATGGTGGCGACGAGCAGTACTTC; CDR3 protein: CAISDGGDEQYF
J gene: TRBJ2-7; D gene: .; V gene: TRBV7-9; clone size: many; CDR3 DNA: TGTGCCAGCAGCTTAGGGGTGAGGCCGGAACCGTACTTC; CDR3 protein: CASSLGVRPEPYF
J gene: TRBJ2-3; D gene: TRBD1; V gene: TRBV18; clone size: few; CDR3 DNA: TGTGCCAGCTCACCAGTTTCCGGGACAGGGCCCCTAGATACGCAGTATTTT; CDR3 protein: CASSPVSGTGPLDTQYF